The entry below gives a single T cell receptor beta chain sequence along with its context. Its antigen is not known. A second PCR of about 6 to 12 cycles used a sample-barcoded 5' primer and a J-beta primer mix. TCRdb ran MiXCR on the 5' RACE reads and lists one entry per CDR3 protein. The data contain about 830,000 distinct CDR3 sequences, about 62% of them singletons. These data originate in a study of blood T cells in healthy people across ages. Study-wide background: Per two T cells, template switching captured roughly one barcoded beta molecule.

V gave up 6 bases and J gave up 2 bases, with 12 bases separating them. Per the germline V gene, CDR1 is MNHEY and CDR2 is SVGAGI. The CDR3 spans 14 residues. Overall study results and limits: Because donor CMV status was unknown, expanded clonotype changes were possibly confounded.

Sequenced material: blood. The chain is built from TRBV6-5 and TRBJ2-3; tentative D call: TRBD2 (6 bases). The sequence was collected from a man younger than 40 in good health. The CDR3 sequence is CASREGEVTDTQYF. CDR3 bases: TGTGCCAGCAGGGAAGGGGAGGTCACAGATACGCAGTATTTT.